The 28 T cell receptor beta chains reported below all come from one sample, sequenced in a study of blood T cells in healthy people across ages. Together with a sample-barcoded 5' primer, a J-beta primer mix was included in a second PCR lasting about 7 to 12 cycles. Each CDR3 protein is one row after TCRdb ran MiXCR on the 5' RACE reads. The sample carries some 860,000 distinct CDR3 sequences, 56% recorded once. The specimen was blood. The receptors derive from a man aged 40-49 years in good health.

The chain links TRBV29-1 to TRBJ2-1; D gene unclear. The germline gives CDR1 SQVTM, CDR2 ANQGSEA. The CDR3 spans 11 residues. Trimming left V 6 bases short and J 6 bases short, with 9 bases between. The CDR3 here is CSVEPPNEQFF. CDR3 DNA: TGCAGCGTCGAACCCCCCAATGAGCAGTTCTTC.

V is TRBV9 and J is TRBJ1-2, with no clear D. CDR1 and CDR2 from the germline V gene are SGDLS and YYNGEE. The germline V and J ends were trimmed by 0 bases and 2 bases, with 11 bases remaining between them. The CDR3 runs to 15 residues. CDR3 loop: CASSVGTDSNYGYTF. DNA for the CDR3: TGTGCCAGCAGCGTAGGGACGGATTCGAACTATGGCTACACCTTC.

The chain couples TRBV25-1 to TRBJ1-2; no firm D call. Trimming shortened V by 2 bases and J by 6 bases, and 13 bases separated the two germline ends. This CDR3 region has 14 residues. In germline, CDR1 is MGHDK, CDR2 SYGVNS. CDR3: CASSERAALDGYTF. CDR3 DNA sequence: TGTGCCAGCAGTGAACGGGCAGCCCTGGATGGCTACACCTTC.

This clonotype was observed a few times. The V and J genes are TRBV29-1 and TRBJ2-5; D is unclear. The CDR3 is 14 residues long. Germline values: CDR1 SQVTM, CDR2 ANQGSEA. V gave up 7 bases and J gave up 4 bases, with 19 bases separating them. CDR3 residues: CSALPGRSRETQYF. The CDR3 DNA reads TGCAGCGCCCTGCCTGGCAGGTCGAGAGAGACCCAGTACTTC.

This chain uses TRBV5-1 with TRBJ2-5; 10 bases line up with TRBD2. Looked up from germline, CDR1 is SGHRS and CDR2 is YFSETQ. V dropped 0 bases and J dropped 11; count of bases not matched to a gene: 10. This CDR3 region has 15 residues. The CDR3 reads CASSLALAGVNEQYF. As DNA, the CDR3 is TGCGCCAGCAGCTTGGCTCTAGCGGGAGTTAATGAGCAGTACTTC.

The J gene is TRBJ2-1, the V gene TRBV6-2 or TRBV6-3; 14 bases are a match to TRBD2. Trimming at V came to 2 bases and at J to 8 bases, leaving 5 bases not matched to a gene. Germline assignment: CDR1 MNHEY and CDR2 SVGEGT. This CDR3 region has 16 residues. CDR3 DNA sequence: TGTGCCAGCAGTTACGGGACTAGCGGGAGACAGGATGAGCAGTTCTTC. Its protein is CASSYGTSGRQDEQFF.

The rearrangement uses TRBV5-1 and TRBJ2-7; the D is unclear. This CDR3 is built from 13 residues. The germline V gene has CDR1 SGHRS and CDR2 YFSETQ. V dropped 2 bases and J dropped 3 bases, with 9 bases sitting between them. The CDR3 coding sequence is TGCGCCAGCAGCTTTAAGGGAAGCTACGAGCAGTACTTC. Amino acids: CASSFKGSYEQYF.

This clonotype has a count of ten or more. CDR3 residues: CASSSRLASYEQYF. For the CDR3, the DNA is TGTGCCAGCAGTTCCCGACTAGCGAGCTACGAGCAGTACTTC. This sequence joins TRBV27 and TRBJ2-7; TRBD2 agrees at 8 bases. The CDR3 is 14 residues long. J was trimmed by 3 bases and V by 4 bases; bases with no gene match: 5. Germline CDR1 reads MNHEY; CDR2 reads SMNVEV (reference sequence).

This chain links TRBV7-9 with TRBJ2-3, with 11 bases matching TRBD2. Germline CDR1 and CDR2: SEHNR and FQNEAQ (reference sequence). This CDR3 contains 17 residues. V gave up 5 bases and J gave up 1 base; unmatched junction bases: 8. The DNA for the CDR3 is TGTGCCAGCAGCCTCCGGAGTAGCGGGGGGGGCACAGATACGCAGTATTTT. It is translated as CASSLRSSGGGTDTQYF.

In this sample, this clonotype turned up a few times. V is TRBV29-1 and J is TRBJ2-5; TRBD2 agrees at 9 bases. CDR1 and CDR2 (germline): SQVTM, ANQGSEA. V gave up 4 bases and J gave up 5 bases; unmatched junction bases: 5. The CDR3 runs to 13 residues. The CDR3 spells CSVGGLAQETQYF. CDR3 in DNA: TGCAGCGTTGGCGGACTAGCGCAGGAGACCCAGTACTTC.

This sequence joins TRBV20-1 and TRBJ2-1, with 12 bases aligning to TRBD2. Germline V lookup: CDR1 DFQATT, CDR2 SNEGSKA (reference sequence). J lost 9 bases, V lost 3 bases, and 6 bases had no gene match. CDR3 size: 14 residues. The CDR3: CSASRASGRGEQFF. CDR3 nucleotide sequence: TGCAGTGCTAGTAGGGCTAGCGGGAGGGGTGAGCAGTTCTTC.

This clonotype appeared many times. The genes are TRBV5-1 and TRBJ2-3; 7 positions agree with TRBD1. The ends lost 0 bases at V and 2 bases at J; junction bases unmatched: 3. The CDR3 has 15 residues. Per the germline V gene, CDR1 is SGHRS and CDR2 is YFSETQ. In DNA form, the CDR3 reads TGCGCCAGCAGCTTGGGACAGGGACCCACAGATACGCAGTATTTT. Encoded protein: CASSLGQGPTDTQYF.

This chain connects TRBV15 to TRBJ2-5; 7 bases are shared with TRBD2. The CDR3 is 15 amino acids. Germline V gene lookup returns CDR1 LNHNV and CDR2 YYDKDF (reference sequence). With V trimmed by 1 base and J by 5 bases, 7 bases remained unmatched. Written as DNA, the CDR3 is TGTGCCACCAGCAGAGGTGGGGGGGAGAGGGAGACCCAGTACTTC. Its protein product is CATSRGGGERETQYF.

On this clonotype: One end of the junction is discordant with germline, which a read error may explain. V gene TRBV27 combines with J gene TRBJ2-7; D is uncertain. The CDR3 extends over 13 amino acids. The germline CDR1 and CDR2 sequences are MNHEY and SMNVEV (reference sequence). The CDR3: CASSLGIGSEQYF. The DNA of the CDR3 is TGTGCCAGCAGTTTAGGAATTGGATCCGAGCAGTACTTT.

The gene calls are TRBV29-1 and TRBJ2-4, with 7 bases identical to TRBD1. The germline V gene has CDR1 SQVTM and CDR2 ANQGSEA. This CDR3 has 13 residues. The V and J ends lost 5 bases and 5 bases, in that order; junction bases with no gene match: 6. The DNA of the CDR3 is TGCAGCGTTACCAGGGGGATTCAAAACATTCAGTACTTC. Translated, it gives CSVTRGIQNIQYF.

This clonotype occurred once. CDR3 DNA sequence: TGTGCCAGCAGTGAAGGAGTGGGAGCGGTCGGCTACACCTTC. Translation: CASSEGVGAVGYTF. The J gene is TRBJ1-2, the V gene TRBV6-1; no firm D call. This CDR3 has 14 residues. Trimming shortened V by 1 base and J by 8 bases, and 14 bases separated the two germline ends. The germline V gene has CDR1 MNHNS and CDR2 SASEGT.

The chain carries TRBV20-1 and TRBJ2-7, with 8 bases fitting TRBD2. V was pared by 1 base and J by 7 bases, with 18 bases of the junction left unmatched. CDR3 length equals 17 residues. Germline V gene data show CDR1 as DFQATT and CDR2 as SNEGSKA (reference sequence). In DNA form, the CDR3 reads TGCAGTGCTAGAGGATGGCCTAGCGGGCTTTCCTACAATGAGCAGTACTTC. It specifies CSARGWPSGLSYNEQYF.

This sequence joins TRBV28 and TRBJ2-7, with 8 bases lining up with TRBD1. CDR1 and CDR2 (germline): MDHEN, SYDVKM. CDR3 size: 15 residues. V was pared by 3 bases and J by 5 bases, with 9 bases of the junction left unmatched. The CDR3 here is CASSLGTGNLNEQYF. The CDR3 DNA sequence: TGTGCCAGCAGTTTGGGGACAGGAAACTTAAACGAGCAGTACTTC. Combining the CDR3 with reference TRBV28 and TRBJ2-7 gives the whole variable domain DVKVTQSSRYLVKRTGEKVFLECVQDMDHENMFWYRQDPGLGLRLIYFSYDVKMKEKGDIPEGYSVSREKKERFSLILESASTNQTSMYLCASSLGTGNLNEQYFGPGTRLTVT.

The chain has TRBV9 and TRBJ2-7, with 11 bases aligning to TRBD1. The DNA end lines up better with TRBJ2-5; the J call may be wrong. The V gene's germline CDR1 is SGDLS and CDR2 YYNGEE. The CDR3 covers 17 residues. CDR3 bases: TGTGCCAGCAGCCAATCCCCGGGACAGGGGGTTGGTGAGACCCAGTACTTC. Translation gives CASSQSPGQGVGETQYF.

As DNA, the CDR3 is TGTGCCATCCCGGGGGGGACAGGGGTTAATTCACCCCTCCACTTT. The encoded protein is CAIPGGTGVNSPLHF. The V and J genes are TRBV28 and TRBJ1-6; TRBD1 matches at 10 bases. The V and J ends lost 10 bases and 6 bases, in that order; junction bases with no gene match: 9. CDR1 is MDHEN and CDR2 is SYDVKM in the germline V gene. The CDR3 totals 15 residues. Based on the CDR3 plus reference TRBV28 and TRBJ1-6, the full variable domain is DVKVTQSSRYLVKRTGEKVFLECVQDMDHENMFWYRQDPGLGLRLIYFSYDVKMKEKGDIPEGYSVSREKKERFSLILESASTNQTSMYLCAIPGGTGVNSPLHFGNGTRLTVT.

The chain is built from TRBV7-2 and TRBJ2-5, with D unclear. Germline loops: CDR1 SGHTA, CDR2 FQGNSA. This CDR3 spans 13 amino acids. The V and J ends lost 5 bases and 5 bases respectively, with 12 bases between them. The CDR3 region is CASSPVVRETQYF. DNA of the CDR3: TGTGCCAGCAGCCCGGTAGTGAGGGAGACCCAGTACTTC. Using reference TRBV7-2 and TRBJ2-5 for the parts outside the CDR3, the full variable domain is GAGVSQSPSNKVTEKGKDVELRCDPISGHTALYWYRQSLGQGLEFLIYFQGNSAPDKSGLPSDRFSAERTGGSVSTLTIQRTQQEDSAVYLCASSPVVRETQYFGPGTRLLVL.

The rearrangement joins TRBV27 to TRBJ2-1, with D possibly being TRBD1 or TRBD2 (5 bases each). Germline CDR1 reads MNHEY; CDR2 reads SMNVEV (reference sequence). This CDR3 region has 14 residues. V dropped 6 bases and J dropped 10 bases, with 19 bases sitting between them. The CDR3 sequence: CASRRAGAGREQFF. In DNA, the CDR3 is TGTGCCAGCAGACGCGCCGGGGCCGGCCGCGAGCAGTTCTTC.

This clonotype has just a few counts. The CDR3 here is CASSQEGSFLFYPYEQYF. In DNA form, the CDR3 reads TGTGCCAGCAGCCAAGAGGGTAGCTTTCTCTTCTATCCCTACGAGCAGTACTTC. The chain couples TRBV14 to TRBJ2-7; unclear D gene. The CDR3 loop spans 18 amino acids. CDR1 and CDR2 from the germline V gene are SGHDN and FVKESK. V was trimmed by 0 bases and J by 2 bases, leaving 20 bases between them.

The chain joins TRBV6-1 to TRBJ2-3, with D unresolved. CDR1 is MNHNS and CDR2 is SASEGT in the germline V gene. Trimming removed 3 bases from V and 2 bases from J, with 9 bases in between. The CDR3 length is 14 residues. CDR3 nucleotide sequence: TGTGCCAGCAGTGAGGACGGATACACAGATACGCAGTATTTT. The encoded protein is CASSEDGYTDTQYF.

The V and J genes are TRBV20-1 and TRBJ2-1, with 8 nucleotides matching TRBD2. Germline CDR1 reads DFQATT; CDR2 reads SNEGSKA (reference sequence). V was pared by 5 bases and J by 0 bases, with 21 bases of the junction left unmatched. CDR3 length: 20 residues. The CDR3 DNA reads TGCAGTGCTCCGCCCATAGCGGGGAGGGAGCTTAGTAGCTCCTACAATGAGCAGTTCTTC. Encoded protein: CSAPPIAGRELSSSYNEQFF.

The rearrangement links TRBV7-8 to TRBJ2-7; D is perhaps TRBD1 (6 bases). V lost 6 bases to trimming and J lost 3 bases, with 12 bases between them. Germline lookup yields CDR1 SGHVS and CDR2 FQNEAQ. The length of the CDR3 is 13 residues. The CDR3 sequence is CASRGAGYYEQYF. CDR3 DNA: TGTGCCAGCAGGGGGGCAGGGTACTACGAGCAGTACTTC.

This clonotype was detected only a few times. The chain recombines TRBV29-1 with TRBJ2-7; D is possibly TRBD2 (5 bases). V lost 2 bases and J 6 bases, leaving 11 bases between the germline ends. The CDR3 has 12 amino acids. The germline CDR1 and CDR2 sequences are SQVTM and ANQGSEA. In nucleotides, the CDR3 is TGCAGCGTTGAAACCCTAGCCGCCGAGCAGTACTTC. It encodes CSVETLAAEQYF.

V and J are TRBV29-1 and TRBJ2-5, with a weak D call TRBD1 (6 bases). The germline V gene encodes CDR1 SQVTM and CDR2 ANQGSEA. Trimming shortened V by 7 bases and J by 0 bases, and 12 bases separated the two germline ends. The CDR3 is made up of 13 amino acids. The CDR3 sequence is CSGADSHQETQYF. For the CDR3, the DNA is TGCAGCGGGGCGGACAGCCACCAAGAGACCCAGTACTTC.